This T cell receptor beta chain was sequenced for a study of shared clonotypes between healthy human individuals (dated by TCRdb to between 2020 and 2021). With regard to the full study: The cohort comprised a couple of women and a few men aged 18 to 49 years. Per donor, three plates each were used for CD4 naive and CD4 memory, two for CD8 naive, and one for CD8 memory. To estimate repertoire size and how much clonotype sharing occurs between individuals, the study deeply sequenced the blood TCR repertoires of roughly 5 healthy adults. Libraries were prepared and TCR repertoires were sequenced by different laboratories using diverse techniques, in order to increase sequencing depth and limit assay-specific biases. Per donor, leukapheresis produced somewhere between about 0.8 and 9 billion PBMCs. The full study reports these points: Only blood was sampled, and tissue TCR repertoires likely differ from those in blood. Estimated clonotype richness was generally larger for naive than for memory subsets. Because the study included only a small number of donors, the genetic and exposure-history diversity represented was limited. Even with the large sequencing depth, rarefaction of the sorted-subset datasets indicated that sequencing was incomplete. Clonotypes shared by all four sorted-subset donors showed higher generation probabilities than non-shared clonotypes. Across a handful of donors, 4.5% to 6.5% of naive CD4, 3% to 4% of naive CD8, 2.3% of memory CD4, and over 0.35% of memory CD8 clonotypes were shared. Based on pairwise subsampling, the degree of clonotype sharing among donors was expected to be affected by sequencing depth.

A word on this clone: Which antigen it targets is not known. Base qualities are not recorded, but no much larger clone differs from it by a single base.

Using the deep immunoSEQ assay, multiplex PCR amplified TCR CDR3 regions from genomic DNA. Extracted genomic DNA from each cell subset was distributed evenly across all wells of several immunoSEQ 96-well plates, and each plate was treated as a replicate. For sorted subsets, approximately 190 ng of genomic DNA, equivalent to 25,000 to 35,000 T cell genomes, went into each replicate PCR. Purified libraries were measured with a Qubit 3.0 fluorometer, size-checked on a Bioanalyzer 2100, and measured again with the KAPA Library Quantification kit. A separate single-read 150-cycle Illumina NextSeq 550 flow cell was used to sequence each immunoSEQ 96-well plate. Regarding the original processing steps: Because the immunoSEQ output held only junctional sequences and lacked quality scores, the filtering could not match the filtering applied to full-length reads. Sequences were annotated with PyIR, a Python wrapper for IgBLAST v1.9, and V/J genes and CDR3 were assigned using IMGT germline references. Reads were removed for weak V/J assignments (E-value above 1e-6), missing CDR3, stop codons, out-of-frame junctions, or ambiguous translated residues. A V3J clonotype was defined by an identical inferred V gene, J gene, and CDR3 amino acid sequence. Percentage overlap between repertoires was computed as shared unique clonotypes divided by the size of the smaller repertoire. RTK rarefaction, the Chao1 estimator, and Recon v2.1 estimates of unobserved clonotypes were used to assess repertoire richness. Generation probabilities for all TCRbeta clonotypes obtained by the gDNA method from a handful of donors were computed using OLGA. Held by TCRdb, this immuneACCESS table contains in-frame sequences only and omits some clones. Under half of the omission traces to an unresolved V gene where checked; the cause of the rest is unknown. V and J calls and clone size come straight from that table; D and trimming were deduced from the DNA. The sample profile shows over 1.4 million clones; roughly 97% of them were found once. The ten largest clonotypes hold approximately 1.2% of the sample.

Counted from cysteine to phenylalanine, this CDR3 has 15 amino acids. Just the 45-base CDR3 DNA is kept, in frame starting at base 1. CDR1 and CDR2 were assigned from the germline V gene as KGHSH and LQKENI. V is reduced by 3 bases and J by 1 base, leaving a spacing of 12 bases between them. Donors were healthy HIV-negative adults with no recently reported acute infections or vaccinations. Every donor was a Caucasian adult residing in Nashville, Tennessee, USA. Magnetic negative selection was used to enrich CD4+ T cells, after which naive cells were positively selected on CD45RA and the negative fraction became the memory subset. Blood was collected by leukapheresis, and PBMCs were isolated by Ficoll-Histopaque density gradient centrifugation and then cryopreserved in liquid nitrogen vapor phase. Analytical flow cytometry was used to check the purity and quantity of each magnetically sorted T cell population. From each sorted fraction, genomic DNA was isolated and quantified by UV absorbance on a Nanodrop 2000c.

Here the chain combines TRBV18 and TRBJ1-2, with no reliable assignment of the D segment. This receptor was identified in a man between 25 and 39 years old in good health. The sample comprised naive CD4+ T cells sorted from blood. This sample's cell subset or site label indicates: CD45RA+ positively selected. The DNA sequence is TGTGCCAGCTCACCGACAACAAATAATAACTATGGCTACACCTTC. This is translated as CASSPTTNNNYGYTF.